Sequencing of this T cell receptor (beta chain) was carried out in a study of blood T cell repertoires in COVID-19. Measured with immunoSEQ multiplex PCR; TCRdb has only the in-frame clones, and not every one. The data show 90,000 to 130,000 clones, more than 75% seen once. This clone is a singleton in its sample. With V trimmed by 5 bases and J by 0 bases, 12 bases remained unmatched. The CDR3 length is 18 residues. CDR1 is MRHNA and CDR2 is SNTAGT in the germline V gene. Sequencing input: peripheral blood. This receptor was taken from a woman between 45 and 65 years old with acute or convalescent COVID-19. The V gene is TRBV6-4, the J gene TRBJ1-3; 8 bases map to TRBD1. CDR3 in amino acids: CASSSRRGQATSGNTIYF. CDR3 nucleotide sequence: TGTGCCAGCAGTAGCCGCCGGGGACAGGCGACCTCTGGAAACACCATATATTTT.